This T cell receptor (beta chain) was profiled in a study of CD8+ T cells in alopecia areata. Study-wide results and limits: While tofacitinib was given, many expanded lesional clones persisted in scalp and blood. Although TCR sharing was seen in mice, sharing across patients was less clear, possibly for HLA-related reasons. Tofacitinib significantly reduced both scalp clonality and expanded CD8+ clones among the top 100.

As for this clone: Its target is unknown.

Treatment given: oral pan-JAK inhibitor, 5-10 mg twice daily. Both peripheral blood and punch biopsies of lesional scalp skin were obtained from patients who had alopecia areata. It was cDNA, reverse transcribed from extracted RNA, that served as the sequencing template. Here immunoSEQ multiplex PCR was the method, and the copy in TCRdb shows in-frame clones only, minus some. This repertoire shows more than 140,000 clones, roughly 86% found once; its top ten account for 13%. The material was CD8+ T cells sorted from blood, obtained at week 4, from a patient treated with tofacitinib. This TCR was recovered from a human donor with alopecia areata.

This CDR3 reads CASSLVSSGTVDEQFF. The CDR3 DNA reads TGCGCCAGCAGCTTGGTCTCTAGCGGGACGGTCGATGAGCAGTTCTTC. The V gene is TRBV5-1, the J gene TRBJ2-1, with 9 bases that match TRBD2. The CDR3 runs to 16 residues. V shed 0 bases, J shed 8 bases, and the junction held 9 bases outside the gene matches. Germline CDR1 reads SGHRS; CDR2 reads YFSETQ.